These 7 T cell receptor beta chains originate from one sample sequenced in a study of shared clonotypes between healthy human individuals. Libraries were prepared by immunoSEQ multiplex PCR; TCRdb keeps only in-frame clonotypes and omits some of them. This sample has more than 500,000 clones, with roughly 95% found just once. Input material: naive CD4+ T cells sorted from blood. As to subset: CD45RA+ positively selected. These receptors came from a woman aged 25 to 39 in good health.

CDR3: CASRRTGAGNTIYF. The CDR3 DNA is TGTGCCAGCAGACGCACAGGGGCTGGAAACACCATATATTTT. The chain links TRBV6-5 to TRBJ1-3; 7 nucleotides line up with TRBD1. This CDR3 spans 14 amino acids. Per germline, CDR1 MNHEY and CDR2 SVGAGI. With V trimmed by 6 bases and J by 2 bases, 4 bases remained unmatched.

The table lists this clone with a count of one. The chain recombines TRBV4-2 with TRBJ1-5; 8 bases fit TRBD1. CDR1 LGHNA and CDR2 YNFKEQ come from the germline V gene. This CDR3 is built from 19 residues. V lost 1 base, J lost 0 bases, and 11 bases stayed unmatched. DNA of the CDR3: TGTGCCAGCAGCCAAGTGAGCGCAGGGGGCTCTTATAGCAATCAGCCCCAGCATTTT. Translated: CASSQVSAGGSYSNQPQHF.

The V and J genes are TRBV6-5 and TRBJ1-1; a weak D match, TRBD1 (5 bases). V lost 7 bases, J lost 4 bases, and 13 bases lay in between. The CDR3 is 13 amino acids. Germline CDR1 is MNHEY and CDR2 is SVGAGI. CDR3 sequence reads: CASTFLQGTEAFF. CDR3 nucleotides: TGTGCCAGCACTTTCCTCCAGGGCACTGAAGCTTTCTTT.

The chain employs TRBV5-5 and TRBJ2-7, with D possibly being TRBD1 (6 bases). The germline V gene has CDR1 SGHKS and CDR2 YYEKEE (reference sequence). Trimming removed 4 bases from V and 2 bases from J, with 13 bases in between. The CDR3 is 14 amino acids. The CDR3 nucleotides are TGTGCCAGCAGCCGGGACATTTTGACCTACGAGCAGTACTTC. It yields the protein CASSRDILTYEQYF.

The J gene is TRBJ1-4, the V gene TRBV19; tentative D call: TRBD1 (5 bases). CDR3 length: 14 residues. V was clipped by 8 bases and J by 4 bases, with 14 bases between them. Germline CDR1 is LNHDA and CDR2 is SQIVND (reference sequence). The CDR3 coding sequence is TGTGCCAGTCGACGGGGGGATAGTAATGAAAAACTGTTTTTT. Its translation: CASRRGDSNEKLFF. Full variable domain (remainder filled in from reference TRBV19 and TRBJ1-4): DGGITQSPKYLFRKEGQNVTLSCEQNLNHDAMYWYRQDPGQGLRLIYYSQIVNDFQKGDIAEGYSVSREKKESFPLTVTSAQKNPTAFYLCASRRGDSNEKLFFGSGTQLSVL.

This clone was observed a single time. The J gene is TRBJ1-4, the V gene TRBV11-2; the match to TRBD1 covers 8 bases. V shed 1 base and J 5 bases; nucleotides not matched to a gene: 9. The CDR3 runs to 17 residues. The germline V gene has CDR1 SGHAT and CDR2 FQNNGV. The CDR3 DNA follows: TGTGCCAGCAGCTTAGGGATCACAGGGGGGGGAAATGAAAAACTGTTTTTT. Translated, it gives CASSLGITGGGNEKLFF.

The chain is built from TRBV6-7 and TRBJ2-5, with 10 positions matching TRBD1. TRBV6-7 is identified as an open reading frame with a role that is uncertain. The CDR3 has 19 residues. Losses at the gene ends were 0 bases for V and 0 bases for J; bases not matched to a gene: 10. In DNA, the CDR3 is TGTGCCAGCAGTTACTCCTGCCCCCCCGGGACAGGGGACCAAGAGACCCAGTACTTC. It translates to CASSYSCPPGTGDQETQYF.